The 17 T cell receptor beta chains given below trace back to one sample, sequenced in a study of OX40 agonist ivuxolimab in advanced cancers. TCRdb's table, derived via immunoSEQ multiplex PCR, lists solely in-frame clones and lacks some. The sample includes about 52,000 clones, approximately 87% of them seen just once. Sequences were derived from CD4+ or CD8+ T cells sorted from blood, sampled in a trial of the OX40 agonist ivuxolimab. All receptors derive from an adult with an advanced solid tumor such as melanoma, head and neck, liver or kidney cancer.

The gene calls are TRBV5-5 and TRBJ2-7; no reliable D call. This CDR3 has 15 residues. Germline-derived CDR1 and CDR2 are SGHKS and YYEKEE (reference sequence). V lost 4 bases and J 0 bases, leaving 14 bases between the germline ends. The CDR3 bases are TGTGCCAGCAGCACGGGCGGCAGGAACTCCTACGAGCAGTACTTC. Translation: CASSTGGRNSYEQYF.

V usage is TRBV6-4 and J usage is TRBJ2-3, with 7 bases fitting TRBD2. This CDR3 spans 14 amino acids. J was trimmed by 1 base and V by 2 bases; bases with no gene match: 0. Germline V gene sequence: CDR1 MRHNA, CDR2 SNTAGT. CDR3 bases: TGTGCCAGCAGTGACGCGGGGGGCACAGATACGCAGTATTTT. Encoded protein: CASSDAGGTDTQYF.

The chain combines TRBV5-1 with TRBJ1-2; weak D call: TRBD1 (5 bases). This CDR3 is 14 amino acids long. Trimming cost V 4 bases and J 4 bases, with 14 bases left between them. The germline gives CDR1 SGHRS, CDR2 YFSETQ. As DNA, the CDR3 is TGCGCCAGCAGCCTCGGACACCCTACCTATGGCTACACCTTC. It translates to CASSLGHPTYGYTF. Looking up the rest from reference TRBV5-1 and TRBJ1-2 gives the full variable domain: KAGVTQTPRYLIKTRGQQVTLSCSPISGHRSVSWYQQTPGQGLQFLFEYFSETQRNKGNFPGRFSGRQFSNSRSEMNVSTLELGDSALYLCASSLGHPTYGYTFGSGTRLTVV.

In regard to this clone: The junction shows a germline mismatch at one end, possibly a read error. This chain uses TRBV7-9 with TRBJ2-5, with 12 positions matching TRBD2. Per the germline V gene, CDR1 is SEHNR and CDR2 is FQNEAQ (reference sequence). This CDR3 comprises 14 residues. CDR3: CASSLAGGHETQYF. The CDR3 region has the DNA TGTGCCAGCAGCCTAGCGGGGGGGCACGAGACCCAGTACTTC.

The chain employs TRBV7-9 and TRBJ1-6; D uncertain. The ends were cut back, 1 base at V and 6 bases at J, with 13 bases in the middle. The CDR3 spans 16 residues. Germline CDR1 SEHNR, CDR2 FQNEAQ (reference sequence). The CDR3: CASSLGRAVGNSPLHF. Written as DNA, the CDR3 is TGTGCCAGCAGCTTAGGGCGGGCAGTTGGTAATTCACCCCTCCACTTT.

This clone was seen once. This chain links TRBV7-8 with TRBJ2-5; D not resolved. The CDR3 runs 13 residues. The germline gives CDR1 SGHVS, CDR2 FQNEAQ. Trimming removed 5 bases from V and 0 bases from J, with 7 bases in between. The CDR3 bases are TGTGCCAGCAGCCAAGATTACCAAGAGACCCAGTACTTC. Amino acids: CASSQDYQETQYF.

The chain carries TRBV28 and TRBJ1-5; D possibly corresponds to TRBD1 (5 bases). Per germline, CDR1 MDHEN and CDR2 SYDVKM. The CDR3 is 15 residues long. Between the trimmed V and J ends, which lost 2 bases and 4 bases, there was a span of 12 bases. The CDR3, as DNA: TGTGCCAGCAGTTTAGGGGGTCTTAAAAATCAGCCCCAGCATTTT. It yields the protein CASSLGGLKNQPQHF.

As to this clone: The junction shows a germline mismatch at one end, possibly a read error. In nucleotides, the CDR3 is TGTGCCAGCAGTGCAAAGGGGACAGCCCGTTTATTC. Translated: CASSAKGTARLF. This chain uses TRBV6-1 with TRBJ1-2; TRBD1 matches 7 bases. The CDR3 consists of 12 residues. Per germline, CDR1 MNHNS and CDR2 SASEGT.

This sequence joins TRBV5-1 and TRBJ2-1; TRBD1 matches 7 bases. CDR1 is SGHRS, CDR2 YFSETQ, per germline. V shed 3 bases and J 2 bases; nucleotides not matched to a gene: 8. The length of the CDR3 is 16 residues. The CDR3 DNA follows: TGCGCCAGCAGCTCGACAGGGAACTACCCCTACAATGAGCAGTTCTTC. Amino acids: CASSSTGNYPYNEQFF.

V gene TRBV6-6 combines with J gene TRBJ1-1, with D possibly TRBD1 on 6 matching bases. The germline V gene encodes CDR1 MNHNY and CDR2 SVGAGI (reference sequence). CDR3 length: 14 residues. V lost 6 bases and J 1 base, leaving 12 bases between the germline ends. CDR3 in DNA: TGTGCCAGCAGGGGAACGGGACAGAACACTGAAGCTTTCTTT. Translation gives CASRGTGQNTEAFF.

The table lists this clone with a count of one. The V call is TRBV18, the J call TRBJ1-3; D uncertain. Per the germline V gene, CDR1 is KGHSH and CDR2 is LQKENI. The germline V and J ends were trimmed by 0 bases and 0 bases, with 3 bases remaining between them. The CDR3 is 14 residues long. CDR3 loop: CASSPPYSGNTIYF. CDR3 coding DNA: TGTGCCAGCTCACCACCCTACTCTGGAAACACCATATATTTT.

The rearrangement joins TRBV5-6 to TRBJ2-7, with D possibly TRBD2 on 7 matching bases. Germline CDR1 and CDR2: SGHDT and YYEEEE. CDR3 length: 14 residues. V lost 5 bases to trimming and J lost 6 bases, with 18 bases between them. The CDR3 DNA reads TGTGCCAGCAGGTTAGGGGGGGGCCAGACCGAGCAGTACTTC. It translates to CASRLGGGQTEQYF.

CDR3 region: CASSLIGPAEGYTF. CDR3 bases: TGTGCCAGCAGCTTGATAGGACCAGCGGAGGGCTACACCTTC. This chain connects TRBV11-2 to TRBJ1-2; D gene ambiguous. With 3 bases removed from V and 8 bases from J, the gap between germline ends came to 16 bases. Germline CDR1 is SGHAT and CDR2 is FQNNGV. The CDR3 has 14 residues.

The chain combines TRBV5-8 with TRBJ2-7; possibly TRBD2 for D (6 bases). V was trimmed by 4 bases and J by 6 bases, leaving 20 bases between them. CDR1 SGHTS and CDR2 YDEGEE come from the germline V gene. This CDR3 comprises 15 residues. In DNA form, the CDR3 reads TGTGCCAGCAGCCCCGGGGGTCGGGGCTCGCTCGAGCAGTACTTC. Its protein product is CASSPGGRGSLEQYF.

This clone was counted once. CDR3 protein: CASSPLGTAPTEAFF. The CDR3, as DNA: TGTGCCAGCTCACCATTGGGGACAGCTCCGACTGAAGCTTTCTTT. The V call is TRBV18, the J call TRBJ1-1; 7 bases are shared with TRBD1. Germline lookup yields CDR1 KGHSH and CDR2 LQKENI. The CDR3 runs 15 residues. With 2 bases clipped from V and 5 bases from J, the junction kept 8 bases outside the gene matches.

The CDR3 is CAITESGEETEAFF. CDR3 DNA sequence: TGTGCCATCACCGAGTCGGGGGAGGAAACTGAAGCTTTCTTT. The chain is built from TRBV10-3 and TRBJ1-1, with D possibly TRBD1 on 5 matching bases. Germline-derived CDR1 and CDR2 are ENHRY and SYGVKD. The CDR3 sequence is 14 residues long. Trimming removed 7 bases from V and 5 bases from J, with 17 bases in between.

The chain uses TRBV28 and TRBJ1-1, with 9 bases lining up with TRBD1. The germline CDR1 and CDR2 sequences are MDHEN and SYDVKM. The CDR3 runs 14 residues. After removal of 7 bases from V and 7 bases from J, the junction contained 10 bases not matched to a gene. CDR3 in amino acids: CASTGPGQGIEAFF. CDR3 DNA: TGTGCCAGCACCGGGCCGGGACAGGGTATTGAAGCTTTCTTT.